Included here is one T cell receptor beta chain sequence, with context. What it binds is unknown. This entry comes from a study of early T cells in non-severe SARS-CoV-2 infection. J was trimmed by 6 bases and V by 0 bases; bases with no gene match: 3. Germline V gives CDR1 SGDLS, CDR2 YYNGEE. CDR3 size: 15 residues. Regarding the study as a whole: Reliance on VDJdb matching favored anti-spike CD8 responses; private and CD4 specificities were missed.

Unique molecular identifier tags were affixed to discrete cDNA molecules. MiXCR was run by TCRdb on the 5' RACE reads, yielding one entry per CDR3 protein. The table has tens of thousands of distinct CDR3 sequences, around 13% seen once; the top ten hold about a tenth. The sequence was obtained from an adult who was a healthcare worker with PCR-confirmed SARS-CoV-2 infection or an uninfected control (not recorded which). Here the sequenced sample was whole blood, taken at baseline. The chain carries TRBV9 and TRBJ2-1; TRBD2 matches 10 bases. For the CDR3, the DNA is TGTGCCAGCAGCGTAGCAGCGGGGGGGGCCAATGAGCAGTTCTTC. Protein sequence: CASSVAAGGANEQFF.